This TCR beta chain appears in the sequencing data of a study of blood T cell repertoires in COVID-19. Study context: Both acute and convalescent COVID-19 samples were obtained from the United States, Italy and Spain. PBMCs, B-cell-depleted T cells, or T cells were the source of the cDNA or gDNA that made up the material.

Seattle cases were enrolled at active infection and followed longitudinally. Per the study methods: Estimation of nucleated cell counts was performed using reference gene primer amplification. Produced via immunoSEQ multiplex PCR; TCRdb's table is partial and in-frame only. That table is the source of V, J and clone size, and D and trimming were worked out from the DNA. The table includes about 390,000 clones, 80% to 90% detected once. Sequencing used peripheral blood. This TCR derives from an older woman with COVID-19, enrolled during active disease.

The CDR3 coding sequence is TGTGCCAGCAAACTGCCCGGGGCAGATACGCAGTATTTT. Translation gives CASKLPGADTQYF. This chain uses TRBV12-3 or TRBV12-4 with TRBJ2-3; D perhaps matches TRBD2 (5 bases). The CDR3 covers 13 residues. The ends were cut back, 7 bases at V and 4 bases at J, with 12 bases in the middle.